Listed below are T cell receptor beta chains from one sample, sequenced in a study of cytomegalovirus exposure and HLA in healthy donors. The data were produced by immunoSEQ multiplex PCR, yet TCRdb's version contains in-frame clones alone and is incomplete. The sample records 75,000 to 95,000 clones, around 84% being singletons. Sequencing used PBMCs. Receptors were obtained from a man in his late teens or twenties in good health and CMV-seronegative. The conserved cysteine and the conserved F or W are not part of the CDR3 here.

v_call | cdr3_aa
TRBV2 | ASPARQGEGYT
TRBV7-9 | ASSSGTGETQY
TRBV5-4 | ASSSGTSNEQF
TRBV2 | ASSDLQGYEQY
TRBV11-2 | ASSLSRNTEAF
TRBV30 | AWTPPGGGYT
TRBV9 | ASSVVQNYGYT
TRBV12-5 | ASGLVRGGTGELF
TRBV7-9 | ASSFPGGRGYT
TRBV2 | ASSETSGNEQF
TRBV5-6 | ASSLVHRAMSYNEQF
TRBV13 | ASSWGTSGHYEQY
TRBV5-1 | ASSLAQNYGYT
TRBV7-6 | ASSLSSGASSYEQY
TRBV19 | ASTQGTSGASRGTQY
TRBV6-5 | ATRGGGLEQY
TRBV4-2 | ASSQVRSGANVLT
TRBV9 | ASSVGDNSYNEQF
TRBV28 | ASSLSGQGVNQPQH
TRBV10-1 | ASSESTRGDEAF
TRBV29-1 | SVEAAGDWDYGYT
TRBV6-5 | ASTLLPDGVGEQY
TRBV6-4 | ASSESASSGANVLT
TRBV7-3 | ASSQMGGRNEQY
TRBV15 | ATSRDLPGGTQY
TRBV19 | ASSIAARAKPYEQY
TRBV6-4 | ASRGTPGELF
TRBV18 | ASSPPPGLARDTQY
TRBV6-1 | ASSELLGPISF
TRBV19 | ASSFRTLGYT
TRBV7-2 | ASSLGTQLSYEQY
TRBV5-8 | ASSLSGTGSSEQY
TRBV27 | ASSLRPGGTEAF
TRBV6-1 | ASALGGDTQY
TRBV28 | ATTTYYEQY
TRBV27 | ASSFLTSGRAGTDTQY
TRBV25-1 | ASRANLVGQGTYEQY
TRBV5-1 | ASSYWPSENTEAF
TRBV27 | ASSFQAGVVNNEQF
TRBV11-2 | ASSLFPGAIYGYT
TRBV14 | ASSQEWRYEQY
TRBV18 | ASSPRGQNYNEQF
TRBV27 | ASSLRRNTEAF
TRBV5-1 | ASSWDSTDTQY
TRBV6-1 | ASSEGARQETQY
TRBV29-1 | SAPGLAGSYNEQF
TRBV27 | ASSFRDRGANEQY
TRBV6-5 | ASSRNRALDGEQY
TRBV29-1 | SVEDLSGSGNTIY
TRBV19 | ASKRDLNTEAF
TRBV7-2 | ASRFDSLNQPQH
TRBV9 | ASSVLLAGGQETQY
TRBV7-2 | ASSRGLAGGRETQY
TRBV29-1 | SGKPQGTEKLF